One and the same sample provided the 27 T cell receptor beta chains below, sequenced in a study of post-analysis software for immune sequencing data. Findings and limits, study-wide: TRBV5-6, TRBV5-1 and TRBV20-1 belonged to a set of roughly 5 TRBV segments that were more frequent in patients than controls.

Incorporated into the TCR beta cDNA libraries were unique molecular identifiers, which served to reduce PCR and sequencing biases. TCRdb reprocessed the PCR reads via MiXCR and lists one record per CDR3 protein. The table has roughly 800,000 distinct CDR3 sequences, 53% seen once. These receptors' targets are unknown. Material for sequencing was blood. These receptors were taken from a girl aged 5 to 17 with multiple sclerosis.

The chain carries TRBV7-9 and TRBJ1-4; 8 bases align to TRBD1. This CDR3 spans 17 amino acids. Trimming cost V 5 bases and J 6 bases; bases outside gene matches: 14. Germline assignment: CDR1 SEHNR and CDR2 FQNEAQ (reference sequence). CDR3 DNA sequence: TGTGCCAGCAGCGACACTACACAGGGGGTTATAGATGAAAAACTGTTTTTT. It is translated as CASSDTTQGVIDEKLFF.

The sample holds a few counts of this clonotype. The chain uses TRBV9 and TRBJ2-7; maybe TRBD1 (6 bases). The J call may be in error: the DNA end matches TRBJ2-5 better. Germline-derived CDR1 and CDR2 are SGDLS and YYNGEE. CDR3 length equals 15 residues. CDR3 sequence reads: CASSVDARGLETQYF. CDR3 coding DNA: TGTGCCAGCAGCGTAGATGCCAGGGGCTTAGAGACCCAGTACTTC.

In this sample, this clonotype turned up once. The chain recombines TRBV29-1 with TRBJ1-2; D is perhaps TRBD1 (5 bases). Trimming pared 4 bases from V and 6 bases from J, leaving 18 bases between. The germline gives CDR1 SQVTM, CDR2 ANQGSEA. The CDR3 spans 14 residues. The CDR3 protein is CSVAIPGPFHGYTF. Here the CDR3 DNA reads TGCAGCGTTGCAATCCCGGGGCCCTTTCATGGCTACACCTTC. The whole variable domain, filled in from reference TRBV29-1 and TRBJ1-2, reads SAVISQKPSRDICQRGTSLTIQCQVDSQVTMMFWYRQQPGQSLTLIATANQGSEATYESGFVIDKFPISRPNLTFSTLTVSNMSPEDSSIYLCSVAIPGPFHGYTFGSGTRLTVV.

The gene calls are TRBV5-1 and TRBJ2-7; TRBD2 agrees at 7 bases. Germline assignment: CDR1 SGHRS and CDR2 YFSETQ. The junction had 7 bases not matched to a gene; V was cut back by 4 bases and J by 0 bases. This CDR3 has 15 amino acids. The CDR3 sequence: CASSRTGTNSYEQYF. CDR3 in DNA: TGCGCCAGCAGCCGAACCGGGACTAACTCCTACGAGCAGTACTTC.

The chain employs TRBV7-2 and TRBJ2-5; D is uncertain. The CDR3 extends over 17 amino acids. The V gene's germline CDR1 is SGHTA and CDR2 FQGNSA. The V gene lost 0 bases and the J gene lost 5 bases, with 19 bases spanning the gap. CDR3 nucleotides: TGTGCCAGCAGCTTAGCGCCCCCTGTGTCTAGTGGGGAGACCCAGTACTTC. This encodes CASSLAPPVSSGETQYF.

The V call is TRBV20-1, the J call TRBJ2-5; 9 nucleotides line up with TRBD1. The V segment lost 7 bases and the J segment 3 bases; nucleotides outside the gene matches: 15. Germline V gene data show CDR1 as DFQATT and CDR2 as SNEGSKA (reference sequence). The CDR3 extends over 16 amino acids. The CDR3 DNA follows: TGCAGTGGGGGGACAGGGCCACATTCGAGGGAAGAGACCCAGTACTTC. It is translated as CSGGTGPHSREETQYF.

A few counts support this clonotype. The rearrangement uses TRBV5-4 and TRBJ2-3; 12 positions agree with TRBD2. Germline loops: CDR1 SGHNT, CDR2 YYREEE (reference sequence). V shed 6 bases, J shed 5 bases, and the junction held 4 bases outside the gene matches. CDR3 length equals 14 residues. The CDR3 is CASTPGLAGDTQYF. The DNA for the CDR3 is TGTGCCAGCACCCCGGGACTAGCGGGAGATACGCAGTATTTT.

This clonotype was seen a few times. CDR3 loop: CASSAGPGLAHNEQFF. The CDR3 nucleotides read TGCGCCAGCAGCGCCGGACCGGGACTAGCGCACAATGAGCAGTTCTTC. The chain is built from TRBV5-1 and TRBJ2-1, with 10 bases fitting TRBD2. Germline values: CDR1 SGHRS, CDR2 YFSETQ. The ends lost 4 bases at V and 5 bases at J; junction bases unmatched: 9. The CDR3 runs to 16 residues.

The DNA of the CDR3 is TGTGCCACCAGCAGGCCGTCTGCCGAGGTAGACGAGCAGTACTTC. Translated: CATSRPSAEVDEQYF. The J gene is TRBJ2-4, the V gene TRBV15; unclear D gene. The DNA end is a closer match to TRBJ2-7, so the J assignment may be wrong. The germline gives CDR1 LNHNV, CDR2 YYDKDF (reference sequence). This CDR3 has 15 residues.

This sequence joins TRBV5-1 and TRBJ2-2; D unclear. The CDR3 contains 14 residues. The ends were cut back, 4 bases at V and 0 bases at J, with 7 bases in the middle. Germline V gene lookup returns CDR1 SGHRS and CDR2 YFSETQ. CDR3 nucleotide sequence: TGCGCCAGCAGCCTGGACCCGAACACCGGGGAGCTGTTTTTT. This encodes CASSLDPNTGELFF.

The table lists this clonotype with a few counts. This sequence joins TRBV20-1 and TRBJ2-4, with 8 bases aligning to TRBD2. Germline V lookup: CDR1 DFQATT, CDR2 SNEGSKA (reference sequence). The CDR3 consists of 16 residues. With V trimmed by 5 bases and J by 4 bases, 13 bases remained unmatched. The CDR3 nucleotides read TGCAGTGCTCAGGGCGTGGGTAGCGGGAAGAAAAACATTCAGTACTTC. Its protein product is CSAQGVGSGKKNIQYF.

This clonotype was detected once. The chain uses TRBV11-1 and TRBJ2-5, with 11 bases identical to TRBD2. Trimming removed 2 bases from V and 5 bases from J; junction bases left unmatched: 4. This CDR3 comprises 15 residues. Per the germline V gene, CDR1 is SGHAT and CDR2 is FQDESV (reference sequence). The CDR3 nucleotides are TGTGCCAGCAGCTTAACCGGGACTAGCGGTGAGACCCAGTACTTC. Amino acid sequence: CASSLTGTSGETQYF.

As DNA, the CDR3 is TGTGCCAGCAGCCCGAGCGTGCGGGCCTCAGATACGCAGTATTTT. Its translation is CASSPSVRASDTQYF. The chain carries TRBV7-3 and TRBJ2-3; weak D call: TRBD2 (5 bases). The CDR3 loop spans 15 amino acids. Per the germline V gene, CDR1 is SGHTA and CDR2 is FQGTGA. V lost 5 bases, J lost 4 bases, and 16 bases lay in between.

The chain couples TRBV7-9 to TRBJ2-1; D is uncertain. Trimming shortened V by 1 base and J by 12 bases, and 13 bases separated the two germline ends. CDR1 and CDR2 (germline): SEHNR, FQNEAQ (reference sequence). The CDR3 runs to 13 residues. The CDR3 sequence: CASSLEWSERQFF. CDR3 sequence (DNA): TGTGCCAGCAGCTTAGAGTGGTCCGAACGGCAGTTCTTC.

V gene TRBV13 combines with J gene TRBJ2-3, with 7 nucleotides matching TRBD1. V lost 2 bases to trimming and J lost 6 bases; unmatched junction nucleotides: 14. CDR3 length: 17 amino acids. Germline-derived CDR1 and CDR2 are PRHDT and FYEKMQ (reference sequence). The CDR3: CASSLSIWRQGSDTQYF. CDR3 bases: TGTGCCAGCAGCTTATCTATCTGGAGACAGGGAAGTGATACGCAGTATTTT.

With regard to this clonotype: One end of the junction does not line up with germline, which may come from a read error. CDR3 residues: CASSLADWYQETQYF. In DNA form, the CDR3 reads TGTGCCAGCAGTTTAGCGGATTGGTACCAAGAGACCCAGTACTTC. The chain joins TRBV7-9 to TRBJ2-5, with D possibly being TRBD2 (6 bases). This CDR3 contains 15 residues. Germline assignment: CDR1 SEHNR and CDR2 FQNEAQ (reference sequence).

J is TRBJ2-3 and V is TRBV27, with 10 bases fitting TRBD2. With V trimmed by 3 bases and J by 6 bases, 9 bases remained unmatched. This CDR3 comprises 16 residues. CDR1 is MNHEY and CDR2 is SMNVEV in the germline V gene (reference sequence). The CDR3 region is CASSLGGLAGVDTQYF. CDR3 bases: TGTGCCAGCAGTTTGGGGGGCCTAGCGGGAGTTGATACGCAGTATTTT.

The chain couples TRBV6-1 to TRBJ2-5, with a possible D match to TRBD1 (6 bases). The end of the DNA aligns better with TRBJ2-7, so the J call may be wrong. The CDR3 is 16 amino acids. Germline V lookup: CDR1 MNHNS, CDR2 SASEGT. The CDR3 coding sequence is TGTGCCAGCAGTGCCCCAGGGGCGCGGGTCCTCCTCGAGCAGTACTTC. Amino acid sequence: CASSAPGARVLLEQYF.

V is TRBV3-1 and J is TRBJ2-1, with 7 bases identical to TRBD2. The V and J ends lost 7 bases and 0 bases, in that order; junction bases with no gene match: 3. The CDR3 consists of 14 residues. The germline V gene encodes CDR1 LGHDT and CDR2 YNNKEL (reference sequence). The CDR3 spells CASTKRDSYNEQFF. In DNA, the CDR3 is TGTGCCAGCACGAAGCGGGACTCCTACAATGAGCAGTTCTTC.

This clonotype was seen a few times. J is TRBJ2-4 and V is TRBV3-1; no firm D call. Trimming removed 4 bases at V and 0 bases at J, with 10 bases between. Germline V gene sequence: CDR1 LGHDT, CDR2 YNNKEL (reference sequence). The CDR3 covers 15 residues. The CDR3 DNA sequence: TGTGCCAGCAGCCGTGGTAAACTAGCCAAAAACATTCAGTACTTC. It codes for CASSRGKLAKNIQYF.

This clonotype occurred once. The rearrangement uses TRBV27 and TRBJ1-1; TRBD1 aligns across 7 bases. The CDR3 extends over 15 amino acids. The germline CDR1 and CDR2 sequences are MNHEY and SMNVEV (reference sequence). V lost 5 bases, J lost 1 base, and 7 bases stayed unmatched. The DNA of the CDR3 is TGTGCCAGCAGTCATCCTCGGGACAGGAACACTGAAGCTTTCTTT. This gives the protein CASSHPRDRNTEAFF.

DNA for the CDR3: TGTGCCAGCAGCCGAAGGAGGGCCGAAGAGACCCAGTACTTC. It is translated as CASSRRRAEETQYF. The V call is TRBV7-9, the J call TRBJ2-5; D perhaps matches TRBD2 (6 bases). The CDR3 spans 14 residues. Per the germline V gene, CDR1 is SEHNR and CDR2 is FQNEAQ (reference sequence). V was shortened by 5 bases and J by 3 bases, with 13 bases between the two germline ends. The full variable domain, in which reference TRBV7-9 and TRBJ2-5 provide the parts outside the CDR3, is DTGVSQNPRHKITKRGQNVTFRCDPISEHNRLYWYRQTLGQGPEFLTYFQNEAQLEKSRLLSDRFSAERPKGSFSTLEIQRTEQGDSAMYLCASSRRRAEETQYFGPGTRLLVL.

J is TRBJ1-5 and V is TRBV5-1, with D unresolved. This CDR3 spans 14 amino acids. V was pared by 4 bases and J by 7 bases, with 15 bases between. Germline V gene sequence: CDR1 SGHRS, CDR2 YFSETQ. The CDR3 here is CASSTGVLGQPQHF. CDR3 DNA: TGCGCCAGCAGCACGGGAGTTCTGGGGCAGCCCCAGCATTTT.

This clonotype was counted once. CDR3 region: CASSLRTDEQFF. The CDR3 DNA reads as TGCGCCAGCTCCCTTAGGACCGATGAGCAGTTCTTC. The genes are TRBV5-1 and TRBJ2-1; D gene uncertain. CDR1 SGHRS and CDR2 YFSETQ come from the germline V gene. The CDR3 consists of 12 residues. Trimming removed 7 bases at V and 8 bases at J, with 13 bases between.

This sequence joins TRBV25-1 and TRBJ2-7; 10 bases map to TRBD1. Trimming removed 4 bases from V and 3 bases from J; junction bases left unmatched: 3. This CDR3 has 14 amino acids. Germline CDR1 reads MGHDK; CDR2 reads SYGVNS. In DNA, the CDR3 is TGTGCCAGCAGTGTGACAGGGGGCATCTACGAGCAGTACTTC. This gives the protein CASSVTGGIYEQYF.

In this sample, this clonotype turned up a few times. The rearrangement links TRBV5-1 to TRBJ2-1; 10 bases fit TRBD1. This CDR3 comprises 17 residues. Germline V lookup: CDR1 SGHRS, CDR2 YFSETQ. V trimming: 3 bases; J trimming: 6 bases; junction bases outside the gene matches: 12. This chain's CDR3 is CASSSLGGQGSINEQFF. The DNA of the CDR3 is TGCGCCAGCAGCTCCCTTGGGGGACAGGGGTCCATCAATGAGCAGTTCTTC.

The gene calls are TRBV5-1 and TRBJ2-5, with D hard to call. The germline CDR1 and CDR2 sequences are SGHRS and YFSETQ. CDR3 length: 13 residues. V dropped 2 bases and J dropped 1 base, with 6 bases sitting between them. The CDR3 reads CASSLAAQETQYF. The CDR3 region has the DNA TGCGCCAGCAGCTTAGCAGCCCAAGAGACCCAGTACTTC.